The T cell receptor beta chain described here comes from a study of T-cell reconstitution after alpha-beta-depleted transplantation in children. Findings and caveats of the study: Alpha-beta T cells about two months after transplant reportedly derived from several hundred expanded graft clones.

It was with unique molecular identifiers that the TCRbeta library was prepared. TCRdb used MiXCR to reprocess the PCR reads, holding one entry per CDR3 protein. This sample has about 300,000 distinct CDR3 sequences, with roughly a tenth found just once. Deletions cut 1 base from V and 7 bases from J, with 13 bases between. Germline CDR1 is SGHVS and CDR2 is FQNEAQ. The CDR3 length is 15 residues. This clonotype was seen many times. The antigen remains unidentified. The source was PBMCs, collected before TCRalphabeta/CD19-depleted stem cell transplant. The chain employs TRBV7-8 and TRBJ1-4, with a weak D call TRBD1 (6 bases). This sequence was found in a boy in the first two years of life with acute myeloid leukemia, due to receive a stem cell transplant. In DNA, the CDR3 is TGTGCCAGCAGCTTAGGGACAGTATCCGGTGAAAAACTGTTTTTT. It translates to CASSLGTVSGEKLFF.